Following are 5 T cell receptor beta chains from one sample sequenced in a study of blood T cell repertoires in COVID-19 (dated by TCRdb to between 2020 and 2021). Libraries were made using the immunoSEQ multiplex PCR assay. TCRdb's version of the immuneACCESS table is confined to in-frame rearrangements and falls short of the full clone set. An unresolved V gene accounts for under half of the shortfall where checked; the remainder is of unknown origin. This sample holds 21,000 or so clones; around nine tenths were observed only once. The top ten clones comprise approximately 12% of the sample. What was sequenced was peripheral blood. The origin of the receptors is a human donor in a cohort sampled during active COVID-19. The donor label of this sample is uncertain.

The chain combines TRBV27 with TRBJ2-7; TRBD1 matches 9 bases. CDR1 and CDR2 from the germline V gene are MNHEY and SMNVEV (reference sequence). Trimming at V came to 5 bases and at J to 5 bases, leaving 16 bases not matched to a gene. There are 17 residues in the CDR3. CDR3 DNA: TGTGCCAGCAGTCCGCCTCCCGGGACAGGGTCCCACCACGAGCAGTACTTC. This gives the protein CASSPPPGTGSHHEQYF.

CDR3 residues: CASSSQGNTEAFF. The CDR3 DNA is TGTGCCAGCAGTTCTCAGGGGAACACTGAAGCTTTCTTT. This chain links TRBV27 with TRBJ1-1; D possibly corresponds to TRBD1 (5 bases). V lost 4 bases to trimming and J lost 1 base, with 7 bases between them. CDR3 length equals 13 residues. The germline V gene encodes CDR1 MNHEY and CDR2 SMNVEV (reference sequence).

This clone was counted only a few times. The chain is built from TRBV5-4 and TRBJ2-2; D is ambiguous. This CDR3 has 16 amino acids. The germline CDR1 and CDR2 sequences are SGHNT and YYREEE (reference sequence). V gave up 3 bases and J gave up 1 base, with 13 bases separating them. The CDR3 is CASSSLAAQNTGELFF. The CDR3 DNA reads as TGTGCCAGCAGCTCGCTCGCGGCGCAGAACACCGGGGAGCTGTTTTTT. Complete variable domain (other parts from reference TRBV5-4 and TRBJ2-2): ETGVTQSPTHLIKTRGQQVTLRCSSQSGHNTVSWYQQALGQGPQFIFQYYREEENGRGNFPPRFSGLQFPNYSSELNVNALELDDSALYLCASSSLAAQNTGELFFGEGSRLTVL.

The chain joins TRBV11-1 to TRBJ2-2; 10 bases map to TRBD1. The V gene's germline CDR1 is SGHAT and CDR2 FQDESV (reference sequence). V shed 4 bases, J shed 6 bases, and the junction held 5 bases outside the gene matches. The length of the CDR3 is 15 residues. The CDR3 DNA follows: TGTGCCAGCAGCTCGGGGACAGGGGAGTCCGGGGAGCTGTTTTTT. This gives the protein CASSSGTGESGELFF.

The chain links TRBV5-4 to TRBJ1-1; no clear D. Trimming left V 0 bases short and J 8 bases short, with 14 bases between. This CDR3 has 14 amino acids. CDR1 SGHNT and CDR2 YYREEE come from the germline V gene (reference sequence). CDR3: CASSLVGGGGEAFF. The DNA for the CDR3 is TGTGCCAGCAGCTTGGTTGGCGGTGGAGGGGAAGCTTTCTTT.